These T cell receptor beta chains were read from a single sample in a study of vaccination effects on CD4 cells after COVID-19. Using immunoSEQ multiplex PCR, the repertoire was profiled, and TCRdb retains in-frame clones only, with some absent. This sample has 25,000 to 35,000 clones, with 55% to 75% found just once. Antigens for these TCRs are unknown. The starting material was CD4+ T cells from PBMCs cultured with HCoV-229E spike peptides, obtained before COVID-19 vaccination. The origin of the receptors is a human donor who received a COVID-19 vaccine. CDR3s leave out the opening cysteine and the closing phenylalanine or tryptophan.

j_gene,v_gene,CDR3aa
TRBJ1-1,TRBV12-3/TRBV12-4,ASSFLWEAF
TRBJ1-4,TRBV23-1,ASNQTGPNNNEKLF
TRBJ2-4,TRBV2,ASSPEQKNIQY
TRBJ1-1,TRBV2,ASSRPPQGPNTEAF
TRBJ1-2,TRBV28,ASTWGRDYGYT
TRBJ1-2,TRBV13,ASSFRSVRVAATNYGYT
TRBJ1-2,TRBV18,ASSPSTGALGYT
TRBJ1-2,TRBV24-1,ATSEFGLGYT
TRBJ1-5,TRBV19,ASRSSPGPSYQPQH
TRBJ1-5,TRBV27,ASRSTASGFSNQPQH
TRBJ2-3,TRBV15,ATSIGESDTQY
TRBJ2-3,TRBV6-4,ASTAGGASDTQY
TRBJ2-1,TRBV7-8,ASSARTSGRDSYNEQF
TRBJ1-4,TRBV28,ASSRAGDNEKLF
TRBJ1-4,TRBV4-1,ASSPHRVDEKLF
TRBJ2-3,TRBV5-1,ASSSGLAGGRDTQY
TRBJ1-4,TRBV30,AWSGGRSNEKLF
TRBJ1-1,TRBV14,ASSYARGTEAF